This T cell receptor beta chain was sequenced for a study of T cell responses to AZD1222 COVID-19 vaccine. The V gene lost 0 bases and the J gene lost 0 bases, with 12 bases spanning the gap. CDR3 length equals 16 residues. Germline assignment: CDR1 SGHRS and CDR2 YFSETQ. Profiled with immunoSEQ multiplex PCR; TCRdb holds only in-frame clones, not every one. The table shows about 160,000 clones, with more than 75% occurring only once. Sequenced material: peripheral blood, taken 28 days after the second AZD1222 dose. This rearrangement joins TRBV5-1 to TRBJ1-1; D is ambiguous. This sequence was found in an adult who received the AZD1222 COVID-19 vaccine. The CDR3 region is CASSLVPVGMNTEAFF. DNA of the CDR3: TGCGCCAGCAGCTTGGTTCCAGTAGGGATGAACACTGAAGCTTTCTTT.